A single sample is the source of the 30 T cell receptor beta chains below, sequenced in a study of cytomegalovirus exposure and HLA in healthy donors. The study ran its PCR with 60 Vbeta and 13 Jbeta primers. TCRdb keeps only in-frame clones here, not all; method: immunoSEQ multiplex PCR. Of about 81,000 clones in the sample, about 80% were seen once. Sequenced: PBMCs. The origin of the receptors is a man between 45 and 60 years old in good health and CMV-seropositive.

The genes are TRBV21-1 and TRBJ1-2; TRBD1 is the table's D call and was not checked against the DNA. TRBV21-1 is noted as a pseudogene. CDR3 length: 16 amino acids. The CDR3 DNA reads as TGTGCCAGCAGCAAAAAAAGGGGACAGGGGCACTATGGCTACACCTTC. It yields the protein CASSKKRGQGHYGYTF.

The chain joins TRBV6-5 to TRBJ2-2, with 7 bases lining up with TRBD1. This CDR3 spans 14 amino acids. Per the germline V gene, CDR1 is MNHEY and CDR2 is SVGAGI. Trimming at V came to 6 bases and at J to 5 bases, leaving 6 bases not matched to a gene. CDR3 protein: CASSNSRGTGELFF. The DNA of the CDR3 is TGTGCCAGCAGCAACTCCAGGGGGACCGGGGAGCTGTTTTTT.

The rearrangement links TRBV7-6 to TRBJ1-4, with D uncertain. The V and J ends lost 1 base and 8 bases respectively, with 8 bases between them. Germline loops: CDR1 SGHVS, CDR2 FNYEAQ. CDR3 length: 13 amino acids. The CDR3 loop reads CASSLGEREKLFF. Here the CDR3 DNA reads TGTGCCAGCAGCTTAGGGGAGCGGGAAAAACTGTTTTTT.

The gene calls are TRBV18 and TRBJ1-1; TRBD1 might be the D (5 bases). Germline V gives CDR1 KGHSH, CDR2 LQKENI. The V end lost 3 bases, the J end lost 4 bases, and 18 bases lay between the germline ends. The CDR3 sequence is 16 residues long. CDR3 nucleotide sequence: TGTGCCAGCTCACCGAAACAGGACATGAGGAGCACTGAAGCTTTCTTT. Amino acid sequence: CASSPKQDMRSTEAFF.

The J gene is TRBJ2-1, the V gene TRBV9; 8 nucleotides align to TRBD2. The V segment lost 0 bases and the J segment 10 bases; nucleotides outside the gene matches: 18. CDR1 and CDR2 (germline): SGDLS, YYNGEE. This CDR3 comprises 18 residues. The CDR3 loop is CASSVGGYLGLGLGEQFF. The CDR3 DNA sequence: TGTGCCAGCAGCGTAGGGGGGTATCTGGGACTAGGCCTTGGGGAGCAGTTCTTC.

The CDR3 nucleotides are TGTGCCAGCAGAAACAGGGGTACGGACACAGATACGCAGTATTTT. This codes for CASRNRGTDTDTQYF. This chain uses TRBV6-5 with TRBJ2-3, with 7 nucleotides matching TRBD1. Germline CDR1 and CDR2: MNHEY and SVGAGI. V was clipped by 6 bases and J by 2 bases; unmatched bases: 8. The CDR3 spans 15 residues.

The rearrangement uses TRBV30 and TRBJ2-7; a possible D gene is TRBD1 (5 bases). V lost 5 bases to trimming and J lost 4 bases, with 21 bases between them. This CDR3 is built from 15 residues. Germline loops: CDR1 GTSNPN, CDR2 SVGIG (reference sequence). The CDR3 region has the DNA TGTGCCTGGGAGAACAGGATCGACGGAATATACGAGCAGTACTTC. Encoded protein: CAWENRIDGIYEQYF. The full variable domain, in which reference TRBV30 and TRBJ2-7 provide the parts outside the CDR3, is SQTIHQWPATLVQPVGSPLSLECTVEGTSNPNLYWYRQAAGRGLQLLFYSVGIGQISSEVPQNLSASRPQDRQFILSSKKLLLSDSGFYLCAWENRIDGIYEQYFGPGTRLTVT.

This clone was detected only a few times. The rearrangement uses TRBV11-2 and TRBJ2-3; 8 bases are a match to TRBD1. With V trimmed by 4 bases and J by 6 bases, 3 bases remained unmatched. The germline gives CDR1 SGHAT, CDR2 FQNNGV. This CDR3 is 13 amino acids long. CDR3 amino acids: CASSSDRADTQYF. CDR3 bases: TGTGCCAGCAGCTCGGACAGGGCGGATACGCAGTATTTT.

The V and J genes are TRBV6-1 and TRBJ1-1; weak D call: TRBD1 (6 bases). CDR1 is MNHNS and CDR2 is SASEGT in the germline V gene. V was trimmed by 5 bases and J by 8 bases, leaving 21 bases between them. This CDR3 comprises 15 residues. Written as DNA, the CDR3 is TGTGCCAGCAGTCACCGGGGGGCAGGGACCCCAGAAGCTTTCTTT. Its protein is CASSHRGAGTPEAFF.

The chain is built from TRBV5-1 and TRBJ2-3; 12 nucleotides agree with TRBD1. Per germline, CDR1 SGHRS and CDR2 YFSETQ. V lost 0 bases and J lost 4; bases outside the gene matches: 3. The CDR3 sequence is 16 residues long. The CDR3 spells CASSLVGQGAADTQYF. The CDR3 DNA reads as TGCGCCAGCAGCTTGGTGGGACAGGGGGCCGCAGATACGCAGTATTTT.

This clone was recorded once. V is TRBV10-2 and J is TRBJ2-7, with TRBD1 matching over 7 bases. V dropped 6 bases and J dropped 3; count of bases not matched to a gene: 8. The V gene's germline CDR1 is WSHSY and CDR2 SAAADI. CDR3 length: 14 amino acids. This CDR3 is CASSTTTGSYEQYF. The CDR3 DNA reads as TGCGCCAGCAGCACTACGACAGGGAGCTACGAGCAGTACTTC.

The chain joins TRBV28 to TRBJ1-1; D is possibly TRBD1 (5 bases). The CDR3 runs 14 residues. The ends were cut back, 6 bases at V and 3 bases at J, with 14 bases in the middle. From germline, CDR1 is MDHEN and CDR2 SYDVKM. The CDR3 region is CASRYVGAYTEAFF. The CDR3, as DNA: TGTGCCAGCAGATACGTAGGGGCCTACACTGAAGCTTTCTTT.

Notes on this clone: Different DNA sequences within this sample yield the same CDR3. This rearrangement joins TRBV27 to TRBJ2-4; possibly TRBD1 for D (5 bases). The CDR3 sequence is 13 residues long. V dropped 8 bases and J dropped 4 bases, with 12 bases sitting between them. Germline V gives CDR1 MNHEY, CDR2 SMNVEV (reference sequence). The CDR3 reads CASSATVKNIQYF. DNA for the CDR3: TGTGCCAGCTCCGCGACAGTTAAAAACATTCAGTACTTC.

DNA of the CDR3: TGTGCCTGGAGTGCCTCTATTGGCGAGCAGTACTTC. Translated, it gives CAWSASIGEQYF. The rearrangement joins TRBV30 to TRBJ2-7, with D hard to call. V was shortened by 1 base and J by 6 bases, with 10 bases between the two germline ends. Germline-derived CDR1 and CDR2 are GTSNPN and SVGIG (reference sequence). The CDR3 totals 12 residues.

The rearrangement links TRBV6-5 to TRBJ1-2; D remains ambiguous. Trimming left V 5 bases short and J 5 bases short, with 12 bases between. The V gene's germline CDR1 is MNHEY and CDR2 SVGAGI. CDR3 size: 13 residues. CDR3 amino acids: CASSPRTTYGYTF. DNA of the CDR3: TGTGCCAGCAGTCCTAGGACTACGTATGGCTACACCTTC.

Points on this clone: At the DNA level, this CDR3 is encoded by other sequences in the same sample as well. The chain joins TRBV7-9 to TRBJ2-1; 8 bases match TRBD1. Looked up from germline, CDR1 is SEHNR and CDR2 is FQNEAQ (reference sequence). The trim removed 6 bases at V and 0 bases at J, leaving 4 bases unmatched. The CDR3 is made up of 15 amino acids. CDR3: CASSQGAVSYNEQFF. The CDR3 region has the DNA TGTGCCAGCAGTCAGGGGGCGGTCTCCTACAATGAGCAGTTCTTC. The whole variable domain, remainder taken from reference TRBV7-9 and TRBJ2-1, is DTGVSQNPRHKITKRGQNVTFRCDPISEHNRLYWYRQTLGQGPEFLTYFQNEAQLEKSRLLSDRFSAERPKGSFSTLEIQRTEQGDSAMYLCASSQGAVSYNEQFFGPGTRLTVL.

A word on this clone: An end of the junction differs from the germline gene, which may be a read error. This chain uses TRBV7-7 with TRBJ2-5; D might be TRBD1 (6 bases). The CDR3 contains 13 residues. The germline V gene has CDR1 SSHAT and CDR2 FNYEAQ (reference sequence). The CDR3 nucleotides are TGTGCTAGCAGCTTCGACAGGACAGAGACCCAGTACTTC. Translation: CASSFDRTETQYF. The complete variable domain, with remaining parts taken from reference TRBV7-7 and TRBJ2-5, reads GAGVSQSPRYKVTKRGQDVTLRCDPISSHATLYWYQQALGQGPEFLTYFNYEAQPDKSGLPSDRFSAERPEGSISTLTIQRTEQRDSAMYRCASSFDRTETQYFGPGTRLLVL.

The V and J genes are TRBV5-3 and TRBJ2-5; possible D gene TRBD1, 6 bases. Being an ORF, TRBV5-3 has a function that is uncertain. The V gene lost 0 bases and the J gene lost 5 bases, with 8 bases spanning the gap. The CDR3 is 13 residues long. This chain's CDR3 is CARSLAGEETQYF. The CDR3 bases are TGTGCCAGAAGCTTGGCAGGGGAGGAGACCCAGTACTTC.

The rearrangement uses TRBV19 and TRBJ2-1; no clear D gene. Germline V gene data show CDR1 as LNHDA and CDR2 as SQIVND (reference sequence). The germline V and J ends were trimmed by 8 bases and 4 bases, with 6 bases remaining between them. The length of the CDR3 is 11 residues. The CDR3 region has the DNA TGTGCCAGTCTTCAGTACAATGAGCAGTTCTTC. This gives the protein CASLQYNEQFF.

The chain combines TRBV10-1 with TRBJ2-3, with D uncertain. This CDR3 spans 13 amino acids. The germline V gene encodes CDR1 WNHNN and CDR2 SYGVQD (reference sequence). V was cut by 2 bases and J by 10 bases, with 13 bases left in between. Here the CDR3 reads CASSEQLTRAQYF. The CDR3 bases are TGCGCCAGCAGTGAGCAACTAACCCGGGCGCAGTATTTT.

This clone was detected only a few times. This chain joins TRBV5-1 and TRBJ2-3, with a possible D match to TRBD2 (5 bases). The CDR3 has 14 residues. Germline V gene sequence: CDR1 SGHRS, CDR2 YFSETQ. The ends were cut back, 6 bases at V and 0 bases at J, with 11 bases in the middle. The CDR3 DNA reads as TGCGCCAGCACCACTCGCGGGAGCACAGATACGCAGTATTTT. It yields the protein CASTTRGSTDTQYF.

The V and J genes are TRBV18 and TRBJ2-1; D call uncertain. The germline V gene has CDR1 KGHSH and CDR2 LQKENI. The V end was cut by 3 bases, the J end by 10 bases, with 10 bases between. The CDR3 is 12 amino acids. CDR3 nucleotides: TGTGCCAGCTCACCGAGGCTATTGGAGCAGTTCTTC. Its protein product is CASSPRLLEQFF.

The chain uses TRBV10-3 and TRBJ2-2; TRBD2 matches 10 bases. Germline trimming cut 3 bases from V and 5 bases from J; bases unmatched to any gene: 6. The CDR3 consists of 16 residues. Germline CDR1 reads ENHRY; CDR2 reads SYGVKD. In DNA, the CDR3 is TGTGCCATCAGTGATCTAGCGGGAGCGGGGACCGGGGAGCTGTTTTTT. It codes for CAISDLAGAGTGELFF.

The J gene is TRBJ2-2, the V gene TRBV7-2; 9 bases are shared with TRBD2. The CDR3 spans 16 residues. The V gene end was trimmed by 4 bases and the J gene end by 2 bases; junction bases not matched to a gene: 5. Germline V gives CDR1 SGHTA, CDR2 FQGNSA. The CDR3 reads CASSSVAGANTGELFF. The CDR3 nucleotides are TGTGCCAGCAGCTCCGTAGCGGGAGCCAACACCGGGGAGCTGTTTTTT.

V gene TRBV10-1 combines with J gene TRBJ2-7, with TRBD2 identical over 11 bases. Germline trimming cut 6 bases from V and 0 bases from J; bases unmatched to any gene: 13. Germline loops: CDR1 WNHNN, CDR2 SYGVQD (reference sequence). The CDR3 runs to 18 residues. This CDR3 is CASSMAGASGRSSYEQYF. The CDR3 DNA follows: TGCGCCAGCAGCATGGCCGGGGCTAGCGGGAGGTCCTCCTACGAGCAGTACTTC.

This chain connects TRBV19 to TRBJ1-2; 10 bases align to TRBD1. Germline CDR1 reads LNHDA; CDR2 reads SQIVND (reference sequence). There are 15 residues in the CDR3. V gave up 4 bases and J gave up 4 bases; unmatched junction bases: 6. CDR3 nucleotide sequence: TGTGCCAGTAGTACCACCGGGACAGGGGCCTATGGCTACACCTTC. Its translation is CASSTTGTGAYGYTF.

The chain is built from TRBV18 and TRBJ2-7; 7 bases match TRBD2. Trimming at V came to 5 bases and at J to 7 bases, leaving 8 bases not matched to a gene. The V gene's germline CDR1 is KGHSH and CDR2 LQKENI. The CDR3 has 13 residues. The CDR3 loop is CASSSTSLGEQYF. The CDR3 DNA sequence: TGTGCCAGCTCATCGACTAGCCTCGGGGAGCAGTACTTC.

In this sample, this clone turned up a few times. The V gene is TRBV19, the J gene TRBJ2-1, with D possibly TRBD1 on 5 matching bases. Trimming shortened V by 3 bases and J by 3 bases, and 12 bases separated the two germline ends. Germline CDR1 is LNHDA and CDR2 is SQIVND (reference sequence). The CDR3 extends over 15 amino acids. The CDR3 sequence: CASSILGHDYNEQFF. The CDR3 nucleotides read TGTGCCAGTAGTATCCTAGGACATGACTACAATGAGCAGTTCTTC.

V and J are TRBV6-1 and TRBJ2-7; 7 bases are a match to TRBD1. V shed 6 bases and J 0 bases; nucleotides not matched to a gene: 2. The CDR3 runs to 13 residues. Germline assignment: CDR1 MNHNS and CDR2 SASEGT. In DNA, the CDR3 is TGTGCCAGCAGGACAGGGAGCTCCTACGAGCAGTACTTC. Translation: CASRTGSSYEQYF.

This clone appeared once. The rearrangement links TRBV10-3 to TRBJ2-3; 11 bases match TRBD2. Per the germline V gene, CDR1 is ENHRY and CDR2 is SYGVKD. This CDR3 is 21 amino acids long. V lost 3 bases to trimming and J lost 4 bases; unmatched junction nucleotides: 21. The CDR3, as DNA: TGTGCCATCAGTGATTCCGACTTGACTAGCGGGAAGCAGATAGGTGCAGATACGCAGTATTTT. Translation: CAISDSDLTSGKQIGADTQYF.